The clone carrying this T cell receptor (beta chain) was picked up many times. What it binds is not known. As to time point: newly diagnosed GD, antithyroid drugs for less than 3 months. From PBMCs, RNA was extracted and then used to make the TCR library. In each case, Graves' disease was diagnosed per American Thyroid Association guidelines. A roughly 10-milliliter sample of peripheral blood was drawn into EDTA tubes. The entry originates in a study of regulatory T cells in long-lasting Graves disease. Findings and limits, study-wide: TRBV28, TRBJ1-2 and TRBJ2-5 were segments that persistent disease favored. Public clonotype sharing was higher in persistent than newly diagnosed patients.

Germline assignment: CDR1 SEHNR and CDR2 FQNEAQ (reference sequence). The CDR3 contains 14 residues. Deletions cut 2 bases from V and 1 base from J, with 8 bases between. According to the study, TCR beta libraries were built with iRepertoire HTBI primers and CDR3-region Arm-PCR. TCRdb re-called the multiplex PCR reads through MiXCR, storing one row per CDR3 protein. The data hold 350,000 to 400,000 distinct CDR3 sequences, with about a sixth observed a single time. The sample in question was peripheral blood mononuclear cells (PBMCs), obtained at new diagnosis, from a patient treated with antithyroid drugs. The chain employs TRBV7-9 and TRBJ1-1; D is unresolved. The sequence was collected from a female donor with Graves disease. The CDR3 DNA follows: TGTGCCAGCAGCTTAAAGGGAAGGAACACTGAAGCTTTCTTT. It translates to CASSLKGRNTEAFF.